This T cell receptor beta chain was found in a study of cytomegalovirus exposure and HLA in healthy donors. Method: immunoSEQ multiplex PCR; TCRdb's copy keeps in-frame clones and lacks some. The sample shows fewer than 250,000 clones, roughly 91% of them seen only once. Germline V gene lookup returns CDR1 SGHTA and CDR2 FQGTGA. The CDR3 has 12 amino acids. V gave up 5 bases and J gave up 8 bases, with 9 bases separating them. Sequenced material: PBMCs. The V and J genes are TRBV7-3 and TRBJ2-2; D is uncertain. The origin of this receptor is a woman younger than 35 in good health and CMV-seropositive. The CDR3 DNA follows: TGTGCCAGCAGCCTTTATCGGGGGGAGCTGTTTTTT. Amino acid sequence: CASSLYRGELFF. Full variable domain (rest looked up from reference TRBV7-3 and TRBJ2-2): GAGVSQTPSNKVTEKGKYVELRCDPISGHTALYWYRQSLGQGPEFLIYFQGTGAADDSGLPNDRFFAVRPEGSVSTLKIQRTERGDSAVYLCASSLYRGELFFGEGSRLTVL.